The 22 T cell receptor beta chains in this list originate from one sample, sequenced in a study of blood T cell repertoires in COVID-19. Produced via immunoSEQ multiplex PCR; TCRdb's table is partial and in-frame only. The data show about 190,000 clones, 60% to 85% seen once. The specimen was peripheral blood. These receptors originate from a man between 60 and 70 years old with active or convalescent COVID-19.

The CDR3 bases are TGTGCCAGCAGCCAAGCCGGGAGCACCCTGGCAGATACGCAGTATTTT. It codes for CASSQAGSTLADTQYF. V is TRBV14 and J is TRBJ2-3, with a tentative D call TRBD2 (6 bases). The germline V gene encodes CDR1 SGHDN and CDR2 FVKESK. The CDR3 contains 16 residues. V dropped 1 base and J dropped 4 bases, with 15 bases sitting between them.

Comment on this clone: The same CDR3 can be traced to other DNA sequences in this sample. The CDR3 DNA sequence: TGTGCCAGCAGCGGACAGGGAGGTGATGAGCAGTTCTTC. Translated, it gives CASSGQGGDEQFF. This chain uses TRBV7-2 with TRBJ2-1, with 8 bases matching TRBD1. The CDR3 totals 13 residues. With V trimmed by 5 bases and J by 8 bases, 5 bases remained unmatched. Germline V gives CDR1 SGHTA, CDR2 FQGNSA.

This clone came up a few times. CDR3 in DNA: TGTGCCAGCAGCCCCCGAGGTGCGGGACCCTTTTTCGAGCAGTACTTC. Its protein is CASSPRGAGPFFEQYF. V gene TRBV7-9 combines with J gene TRBJ2-7, with D perhaps matching TRBD2 (6 bases). The CDR3 length is 16 residues. The germline V gene encodes CDR1 SEHNR and CDR2 FQNEAQ (reference sequence). Trimming stripped 5 bases from V and 6 bases from J, with 23 bases between.

This chain links TRBV5-1 with TRBJ1-3; weak D call: TRBD1 (6 bases). The CDR3 totals 19 residues. V dropped 1 base and J dropped 0 bases, with 20 bases sitting between them. Germline V gene data show CDR1 as SGHRS and CDR2 as YFSETQ. The CDR3 sequence: CASSLSVSGQTNSGNTIYF. The CDR3 nucleotides read TGCGCCAGCAGCTTGTCGGTTTCGGGACAAACCAACTCTGGAAACACCATATATTTT. The full variable domain, with the rest looked up from reference TRBV5-1 and TRBJ1-3, is KAGVTQTPRYLIKTRGQQVTLSCSPISGHRSVSWYQQTPGQGLQFLFEYFSETQRNKGNFPGRFSGRQFSNSRSEMNVSTLELGDSALYLCASSLSVSGQTNSGNTIYFGEGSWLTVV.

The V call is TRBV29-1, the J call TRBJ1-1; the match to TRBD1 covers 8 bases. The CDR3 contains 13 residues. Germline CDR1 and CDR2: SQVTM and ANQGSEA. V lost 6 bases, J lost 1 base, and 4 bases stayed unmatched. In DNA form, the CDR3 reads TGCAGCGTGACAGGGGCCCCGAACACTGAAGCTTTCTTT. Translation: CSVTGAPNTEAFF.

The chain joins TRBV2 to TRBJ1-2, with TRBD1 matching over 7 bases. J was trimmed by 8 bases and V by 6 bases; bases with no gene match: 9. The CDR3 has 13 amino acids. Looked up from germline, CDR1 is SNHLY and CDR2 is FYNNEI. In DNA, the CDR3 is TGTGCCAGCAGGGACACAGGGGTGCGGGGCTACACCTTC. This translates into CASRDTGVRGYTF.

With regard to this clone: This sample includes further DNA sequences coding for the same CDR3. The chain uses TRBV28 and TRBJ1-1, with D possibly being TRBD1 (6 bases). With 5 bases removed from V and 3 bases from J, the gap between germline ends came to 7 bases. Germline loops: CDR1 MDHEN, CDR2 SYDVKM. CDR3 length equals 12 residues. CDR3 sequence reads: CASSQGYTEAFF. DNA for the CDR3: TGTGCCAGCAGTCAGGGGTACACTGAAGCTTTCTTT.

The chain couples TRBV27 to TRBJ1-5; no firm D call. Trimming stripped 6 bases from V and 0 bases from J, with 6 bases between. The CDR3 totals 13 residues. CDR1 and CDR2 from the germline V gene are MNHEY and SMNVEV (reference sequence). The CDR3 reads CASRRVSNQPQHF. CDR3 DNA: TGTGCCAGCAGGCGGGTTAGCAATCAGCCCCAGCATTTT.

The chain recombines TRBV4-1 with TRBJ2-1; 14 bases line up with TRBD2. The ends lost 5 bases at V and 5 bases at J; junction bases unmatched: 8. The CDR3 extends over 17 amino acids. Germline-derived CDR1 and CDR2 are MGHRA and YSYEKL. In DNA, the CDR3 is TGCGCCAGCAGCAACGGGACTAGCGGGAGCGTCGACAATGAGCAGTTCTTC. Protein: CASSNGTSGSVDNEQFF.

The rearrangement joins TRBV3-1 (or the pseudogene TRBV3-2) to TRBJ2-1; the match to TRBD2 covers 11 bases. This CDR3 has 15 amino acids. The trim removed 5 bases at V and 8 bases at J, leaving 8 bases unmatched. Germline CDR1 and CDR2: LGHDT and YNNKEL (reference sequence). CDR3 DNA: TGTGCCAGCAGCTCCATAGCGGGAGGGATCCATGAGCAGTTCTTC. Protein sequence: CASSSIAGGIHEQFF.

This clone was seen a few times. The CDR3 reads CASRGQTHYEQYF. For the CDR3, the DNA is TGCGCCAGCAGGGGACAGACCCATTACGAGCAGTACTTC. The chain uses TRBV10-2 and TRBJ2-7; 7 bases line up with TRBD1. The V gene's germline CDR1 is WSHSY and CDR2 SAAADI. The CDR3 has 13 residues. V lost 6 bases to trimming and J lost 4 bases; unmatched junction nucleotides: 6.

The CDR3: CASSHARGAGRYEQYF. The CDR3 DNA is TGTGCCAGCAGCCACGCTCGAGGGGCGGGAAGGTACGAGCAGTACTTC. This chain connects TRBV3-1 (or the pseudogene TRBV3-2) to TRBJ2-7; D possibly corresponds to TRBD2 (6 bases). Per the germline V gene, CDR1 is LGHDT and CDR2 is YNNKEL (reference sequence). The CDR3 is made up of 16 amino acids. V was clipped by 3 bases and J by 4 bases, with 19 bases between them.

The sample holds a few counts of this clone. This chain connects TRBV7-9 to TRBJ1-6; D is perhaps TRBD1 (5 bases). Between the trimmed V and J ends, which lost 1 base and 10 bases, there was a span of 14 bases. The CDR3 covers 15 residues. Germline CDR1 reads SEHNR; CDR2 reads FQNEAQ (reference sequence). In nucleotides, the CDR3 is TGTGCCAGCAGCTTAGGAGCAGGGCGAGGCTCACCCCTCCACTTT. Its protein product is CASSLGAGRGSPLHF. Looking up the rest from reference TRBV7-9 and TRBJ1-6 gives the full variable domain: DTGVSQNPRHKITKRGQNVTFRCDPISEHNRLYWYRQTLGQGPEFLTYFQNEAQLEKSRLLSDRFSAERPKGSFSTLEIQRTEQGDSAMYLCASSLGAGRGSPLHFGNGTRLTVT.

The rearrangement links TRBV5-1 to TRBJ2-3; D ambiguous. Between the trimmed V and J ends, which lost 1 base and 2 bases, there was a span of 5 bases. In germline, CDR1 is SGHRS, CDR2 YFSETQ. The CDR3 sequence is 13 residues long. This chain's CDR3 is CASSLSFTDTQYF. For the CDR3, the DNA is TGCGCCAGCAGCTTGTCATTCACAGATACGCAGTATTTT.

CDR3 nucleotides: TGTGCCAGCAGCTGGGGGACTCCTGAGGGTGGCACTGAAGCTTTCTTT. It specifies CASSWGTPEGGTEAFF. V usage is TRBV11-2 and J usage is TRBJ1-1; D is possibly TRBD1 (5 bases). This CDR3 comprises 16 residues. V was cut by 4 bases and J by 4 bases, with 19 bases left in between. Germline CDR1 reads SGHAT; CDR2 reads FQNNGV.

V gene TRBV6-1 combines with J gene TRBJ1-4; tentatively, D is TRBD1 (6 bases). In germline, CDR1 is MNHNS, CDR2 SASEGT. The CDR3 is made up of 13 amino acids. With 1 base removed from V and 7 bases from J, the gap between germline ends came to 7 bases. The CDR3 protein is CASSEGDTEKLFF. The CDR3 DNA follows: TGTGCCAGCAGTGAAGGGGACACTGAAAAACTGTTTTTT.

This clone was recorded only once. DNA of the CDR3: TGTGCCAGCACCCGTACTGTCCAGGGGGAGACCCAGTACTTC. Translation: CASTRTVQGETQYF. This chain joins TRBV9 and TRBJ2-5; TRBD1 is a possible D gene (6 bases). The germline gives CDR1 SGDLS, CDR2 YYNGEE. Between the trimmed V and J ends, which lost 6 bases and 5 bases, there was a span of 17 bases. The CDR3 runs 14 residues.

The chain couples TRBV7-6 to TRBJ1-3; no clear D. Trimming removed 1 base at V and 0 bases at J, with 13 bases between. This CDR3 spans 17 amino acids. The germline gives CDR1 SGHVS, CDR2 FNYEAQ. As DNA, the CDR3 is TGTGCCAGCAGCTTAGTACACTGGGCGAGCTCTGGAAACACCATATATTTT. Residues: CASSLVHWASSGNTIYF.

The J gene is TRBJ1-4, the V gene TRBV7-3; no firm D call. Germline loops: CDR1 SGHTA, CDR2 FQGTGA. V lost 5 bases and J 0 bases, leaving 10 bases between the germline ends. This CDR3 is 15 amino acids long. CDR3 protein: CASSERGATNEKLFF. CDR3 coding DNA: TGTGCCAGCAGCGAAAGAGGTGCAACTAATGAAAAACTGTTTTTT.

The rearrangement uses TRBV6-5 and TRBJ1-6; the match to TRBD1 covers 8 bases. Germline values: CDR1 MNHEY, CDR2 SVGAGI. The CDR3 covers 14 residues. Unmatched junction bases numbered 8, after V lost 6 bases and J lost 10 bases. The CDR3 nucleotides read TGTGCCAGCAGGATGGGACAGGTTTCCTCACCCCTCCACTTT. The encoded protein is CASRMGQVSSPLHF.

This chain links TRBV28 with TRBJ2-7; 10 bases agree with TRBD1. Germline V gene sequence: CDR1 MDHEN, CDR2 SYDVKM. The J segment lost 6 bases and the V segment lost 7 bases, leaving 6 bases of the junction unmatched. This CDR3 contains 13 residues. In DNA form, the CDR3 reads TGTGCCAGCATCCGGGACAGGGGAGGCGAGCAGTACTTC. Residues: CASIRDRGGEQYF.

This clone was detected only a few times. V and J are TRBV9 and TRBJ2-7; 7 nucleotides match TRBD2. The CDR3 covers 18 residues. Germline CDR1 reads SGDLS; CDR2 reads YYNGEE. Trimming took 0 bases from V and 3 from J; bases not matched to a gene: 15. The CDR3 loop reads CASSVGPPGREIGYEQYF. The CDR3 bases are TGTGCCAGCAGCGTAGGCCCCCCGGGGCGGGAGATAGGCTACGAGCAGTACTTC.